This section outlines one T cell receptor beta chain sequence together with its context. Enrolled through a virtual design, the participants were between about 18 and 100 years of age and came from about two dozen US areas. Clinical history as reported by participants underpinned cohort assignment. This sample is drawn from a study of blood T cell repertoires in COVID-19. Study-level information: Sources were T cells, B-cell-depleted T cells, or PBMCs; the material itself was cDNA or gDNA.

Libraries were prepared by immunoSEQ multiplex PCR; TCRdb keeps only in-frame clonotypes and omits some of them. The sample carries roughly 430,000 clones, around 90% recorded once. The length of the CDR3 is 14 residues. Trimming left V 1 base short and J 4 bases short, with 10 bases between. The germline V gene encodes CDR1 SGHTA and CDR2 FQGNSA. The sample consisted of PBMCs or T cells enriched from blood (not recorded which). The TCR was taken from a woman aged 40 to 50 with acute COVID-19. The genes are TRBV7-2 and TRBJ1-2; a possible D gene is TRBD1 (5 bases). For the CDR3, the DNA is TGTGCCAGCAGCTTAGTTAGGGGTTCCTATGGCTACACCTTC. Amino acids: CASSLVRGSYGYTF.